This TCR beta chain is from a study of CD8 T cells in ankylosing spondylitis. TCRdb used MiXCR to reprocess the 5' RACE reads, holding one entry per CDR3 protein. The sample lists 200,000 to 250,000 distinct CDR3 sequences, 15% to 20% seen once, with 40% to 50% in the top ten. This clonotype was observed once. Its target is not known. A read error may explain this, as a much larger clone is one base away. This CDR3 is built from 15 residues. Study-level findings and limits: What seemed typical of ankylosing spondylitis blood was a TCR beta motif built from about 8 highly homologous variants.

Sequencing used blood, either unsorted or a sorted T cell fraction (not recorded which). V is TRBV12-3 or TRBV12-4 and J is TRBJ1-5; 8 nucleotides match TRBD1. The sequence was collected from a male donor with ankylosing spondylitis. CDR3 amino acids: CASSLVAGQDHPQHF. CDR3 DNA sequence: TGTGCCAGCAGTTTAGTGGCGGGACAGGATCACCCCCAGCATTTT.